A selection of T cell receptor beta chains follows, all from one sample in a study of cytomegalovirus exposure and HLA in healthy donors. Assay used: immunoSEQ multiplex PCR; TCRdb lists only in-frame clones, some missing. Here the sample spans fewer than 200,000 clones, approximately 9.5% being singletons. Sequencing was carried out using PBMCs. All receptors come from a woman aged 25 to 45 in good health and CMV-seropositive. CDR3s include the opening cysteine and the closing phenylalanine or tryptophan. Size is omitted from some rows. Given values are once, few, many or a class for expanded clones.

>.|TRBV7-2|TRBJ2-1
CASSSGGSRNEQFF
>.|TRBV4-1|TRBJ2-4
CASSQVRTGGPENIQYF
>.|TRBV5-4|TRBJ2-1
CASSYRTGSNEQFF
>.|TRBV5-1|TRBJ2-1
CASSPLAGGHNEQFF
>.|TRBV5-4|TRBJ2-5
CASSWDSSQETQYF
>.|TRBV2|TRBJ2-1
CAADGAEYNEQFF
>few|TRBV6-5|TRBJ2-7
CASIQRTPPYEQYF
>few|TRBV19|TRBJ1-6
CASSPRTGRDSPLHF
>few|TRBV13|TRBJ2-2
CASSPTANTGELFF
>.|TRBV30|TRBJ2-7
CAWSGFGEQYF
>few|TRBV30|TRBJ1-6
CAWSVGQGLSSPLHF
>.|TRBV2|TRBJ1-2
CASSGAGINGYTF
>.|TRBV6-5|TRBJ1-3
CASSYLPSSGNTIYF
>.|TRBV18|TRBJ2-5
CASSPRDRTHGETQYF
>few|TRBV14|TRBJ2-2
CASSPGLAGFGTGELFF
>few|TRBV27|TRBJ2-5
CASSLFSGREETQYF
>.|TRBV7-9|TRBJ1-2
CASSSSGVNYGYTF
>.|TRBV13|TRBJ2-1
CASSLAGSSYNEQFF
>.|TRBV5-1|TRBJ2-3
CASSLSGSGTDTQYF
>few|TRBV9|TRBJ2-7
CASSATAGTYEQYF
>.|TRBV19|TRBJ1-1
CASSHHRGGNTEAFF
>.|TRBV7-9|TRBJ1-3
CASSRDGSSGNTIYF
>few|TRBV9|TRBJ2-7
CASSVGTSYEQYF
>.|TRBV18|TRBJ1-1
CASSPAAGPEAFF